This T cell receptor (beta chain) comes out of a study of neoadjuvant anti-PD-1 for oral cavity cancer. As for the study in general: Around day 43, patients without progression received a fourth nivolumab dose before surgery.

Trimming cost V 2 bases and J 7 bases; bases outside gene matches: 4. The germline CDR1 and CDR2 sequences are KGHSH and LQKENI. The CDR3 has 14 amino acids. Regarding time point: after neoadjuvant nivolumab, at surgical resection. As to this clone: Its matching antigen is unknown.

Study observations and caveats: Pretreatment Treg/Th17 ratio correlated inversely with post-treatment tumor clonality.

TCRdb keeps only in-frame clones here, not all; method: immunoSEQ multiplex PCR. The sample holds about 25,000 clones; 27% are singletons and the top ten take less than 20%. The rearrangement links TRBV18 to TRBJ1-5, with TRBD1 matching over 8 bases. Source: tumor tissue, taken after nivolumab (anti-PD-1) treatment. The clonotype originates from a person aged 40 to 85 with oral cavity squamous cell carcinoma. The CDR3 DNA reads as TGTGCCAGCTCACCAGGGGGACAGGTCCAGCCCCAGCATTTT. It specifies CASSPGGQVQPQHF.